The table lists the clone carrying this T cell receptor (beta chain) with many counts. Libraries of TCR beta came from iRepertoire HTBI primers plus Arm-PCR of CDR3 regions. TCRdb redid the calling of the multiplex PCR reads with MiXCR, one entry per CDR3 protein. The data show about 430,000 distinct CDR3 sequences, 21% seen once. The sample originates from a study of regulatory T cells in long-lasting Graves disease. Time point described: persistent/refractory GD, antithyroid drugs over 5 years with positive TRAb. The TCR library was prepared using RNA isolated from PBMCs. Into tubes containing EDTA, nine milliliters of peripheral blood were drawn. The sample was peripheral blood mononuclear cells (PBMCs), taken when the disease was refractory, from a patient treated with antithyroid drugs. This TCR was recovered from a female donor with Graves disease.

The CDR3 DNA is TGTGCCAGCAGCGTTGGGGGTGACGACACCGGGGAGCTGTTTTTT. The encoded protein is CASSVGGDDTGELFF. V usage is TRBV9 and J usage is TRBJ2-2; the D gene could be TRBD1 or TRBD2 (5 bases each). Germline assignment: CDR1 SGDLS and CDR2 YYNGEE. The CDR3 has 15 residues. The V end was cut by 2 bases, the J end by 3 bases, with 11 bases between.